The 25 T cell receptor beta chains reported below all come from one sample, sequenced in a study of T cell clonality in common variable immunodeficiency. Which antigens these TCRs recognize remains unknown. Findings and caveats of the study: Common variable immunodeficiency TCR beta sequences reportedly had fewer deletions and N-nucleotide insertions.

Method: immunoSEQ multiplex PCR; TCRdb's copy keeps in-frame clones and lacks some. The profile covers roughly 20,000 clones, none occurring a single time. The sequenced sample consisted of peripheral blood mononuclear cells. These receptors were obtained from a human donor with common variable immunodeficiency.

This clone was detected only a few times. The CDR3 extends 3 residues past the end of the read, so its final part is completed from the germline J gene. This chain uses TRBV6-1 with TRBJ2-3, with TRBD2 matching 8 bases. The CDR3 has 17 amino acids. Germline CDR1 is MNHNS and CDR2 is SASEGT. The ends lost 2 bases at V and 6 bases at J; junction bases unmatched: 13. Partial CDR3 DNA: TGTGCCAGCAGTGAAAGGCCAGCGGGGGCCCCATTGGATACG. Its protein product is CASSERPAGAPLDT. The whole CDR3 protein is CASSERPAGAPLDTQYF.

This clone was picked up a small number of times. The CDR3 DNA, read in part, is TGTGCCAGCTCACTGAATATTCCCGGGACAGGGGGCGCGGAGACC. Protein product: CASSLNIPGTGGAET. The entire CDR3 protein is CASSLNIPGTGGAETQYF. The J gene is TRBJ2-5, the V gene TRBV18; 12 nucleotides line up with TRBD1. Sequencing ends 3 residues short of the CDR3 end; the germline J gene provides the rest. CDR3 length: 18 residues. J lost 5 bases, V lost 4 bases, and 14 bases had no gene match. Germline CDR1 is KGHSH and CDR2 is LQKENI. The variable domain in full, with the rest retrieved from reference TRBV18 and TRBJ2-5, is NAGVMQNPRHLVRRRGQEARLRCSPMKGHSHVYWYRQLPEEGLKFMVYLQKENIIDESGMPKERFSAEFPKEGPSILRIQQVVRGDSAAYFCASSLNIPGTGGAETQYFGPGTRLLVL.

In its sample, this clone was seen a few times. The read falls 3 residues short of the CDR3 end, and the missing part is taken from the germline J gene. The chain links TRBV7-9 to TRBJ1-2, with a weak D call TRBD1 (5 bases). The CDR3 extends over 15 amino acids. Germline CDR1 SEHNR, CDR2 FQNEAQ (reference sequence). Trimming shortened V by 5 bases and J by 3 bases, and 16 bases separated the two germline ends. Partial CDR3 DNA: TGTGCCAGCAGCCCCTTCTTTCAGGGCGACTATGGC. It translates to CASSPFFQGDYG. The whole CDR3 region reads CASSPFFQGDYGYTF.

As to this clone: Read coverage stops 3 residues before the CDR3 terminus; the germline J gene supplies the remainder. The V gene is TRBV18, the J gene TRBJ1-6; the match to TRBD1 covers 7 bases. Germline V lookup: CDR1 KGHSH, CDR2 LQKENI. V gave up 3 bases and J gave up 6 bases; unmatched junction bases: 5. The CDR3 has 15 amino acids. This CDR3 is CASSPDRAGNSPLHF. CDR3 DNA, as far as it was read: TGTGCCAGCTCACCTGACAGGGCAGGTAATTCACCC.

Note on this clone: The observed sequence ends 3 residues before the CDR3 terminus, with the missing tail filled in from the germline J gene. The chain joins TRBV18 to TRBJ2-3, with 7 bases lining up with TRBD2. Per germline, CDR1 KGHSH and CDR2 LQKENI. The CDR3 loop spans 16 amino acids. V lost 4 bases to trimming and J lost 1 base; unmatched junction nucleotides: 8. The part of the CDR3 DNA that was read is TGTGCCAGCTCACTGCCTAGCGGAGGCCGCACAGATACG. Translating it yields CASSLPSGGRTDT. The complete CDR3 reads CASSLPSGGRTDTQYF.

This clone was observed a handful of times. Coverage ceases 3 residues before the CDR3 finishes, and the germline J gene fills in the end. This rearrangement joins TRBV18 to TRBJ1-4, with 8 bases aligning to TRBD1. The CDR3 is made up of 14 amino acids. With 3 bases clipped from V and 6 bases from J, the junction kept 3 bases outside the gene matches. The germline V gene encodes CDR1 KGHSH and CDR2 LQKENI. CDR3: CASSPRGPYEKLFF. The covered CDR3 bases are TGTGCCAGCTCACCCAGGGGGCCGTATGAAAAA.

Details on this clone: The read ends 3 residues before the CDR3 terminus; that terminus is restored from the germline J gene. The chain is built from TRBV19 and TRBJ2-5; TRBD2 matches at 11 bases. V dropped 7 bases and J dropped 1; count of bases not matched to a gene: 5. Germline CDR1 is LNHDA and CDR2 is SQIVND (reference sequence). The CDR3 consists of 15 residues. The CDR3 DNA, read in part, is TGTGCCAGTACCCGGACTAGCGGGTTCCAAGAGACC. The encoded protein is CASTRTSGFQET. The full-length CDR3 reads as CASTRTSGFQETQYF.

In regard to this clone: Coverage ceases 3 residues before the CDR3 finishes, and the germline J gene fills in the end. The chain couples TRBV30 to TRBJ2-5; perhaps TRBD1 as D (6 bases). The ends were cut back, 7 bases at V and 1 base at J, with 13 bases in the middle. The CDR3 length is 13 residues. Looked up from germline, CDR1 is GTSNPN and CDR2 is SVGIG (reference sequence). The part of the CDR3 DNA that was read is TGTGCCTTTGAACAGGGAACCCAAGAGACC. Its protein is CAFEQGTQET. The whole CDR3 protein reads CAFEQGTQETQYF. The full variable domain, completed using reference TRBV30 and TRBJ2-5, is SQTIHQWPATLVQPVGSPLSLECTVEGTSNPNLYWYRQAAGRGLQLLFYSVGIGQISSEVPQNLSASRPQDRQFILSSKKLLLSDSGFYLCAFEQGTQETQYFGPGTRLLVL.

On this clone: The read halts 3 residues ahead of the CDR3 end, with the missing end drawn from the germline J gene. The chain joins TRBV7-2 to TRBJ2-3; TRBD2 matches at 7 bases. Germline lookup yields CDR1 SGHTA and CDR2 FQGNSA. V was clipped by 5 bases and J by 4 bases; unmatched bases: 6. This CDR3 region has 14 residues. The sequenced CDR3 bases are TGTGCCAGCAGCCCCTCTCGGGGGGCAGATACG. Translated, it gives CASSPSRGADT. The CDR3, in full, reads CASSPSRGADTQYF.

Of note for this clone: At one of its ends the junction is not consistent with the germline gene, which may arise from a read error. The CDR3 end lies 3 residues beyond the end of the read and is filled in from the germline J gene. The chain is built from TRBV7-7 and TRBJ2-2; D gene uncertain. The germline gives CDR1 SSHAT, CDR2 FNYEAQ (reference sequence). This CDR3 is built from 13 residues. CDR3 bases read: TGTGCTAGCAGCTTACAGTACACCGGGGAG. It encodes CASSLQYTGE. The full CDR3 reads CASSLQYTGELFF.

This clone has only a few counts. The read ends 3 residues shy of where the CDR3 ends; the end is completed using the germline J gene. The V call is TRBV7-9, the J call TRBJ2-5, with D unclear. Germline V gene sequence: CDR1 SEHNR, CDR2 FQNEAQ (reference sequence). There are 14 residues in the CDR3. Deletions cut 5 bases from V and 7 bases from J, with 17 bases between. Here the CDR3 reads CASSPWAGTVTQYF. Incomplete CDR3 DNA: TGTGCCAGCAGCCCCTGGGCCGGCACTGTGACC.

This clone turned up a few times. With the read ending 3 residues before the CDR3 end, the germline J gene is used to fill in that end. This chain joins TRBV18 and TRBJ2-1; D is undetermined. V gave up 3 bases and J gave up 9 bases, with 18 bases separating them. The CDR3 covers 15 residues. Germline loops: CDR1 KGHSH, CDR2 LQKENI. The CDR3: CASSPVSEHTGEQFF. The covered CDR3 bases are TGTGCCAGCTCACCGGTCAGCGAACATACGGGTGAG.

About this clone: The CDR3 goes on 3 residues after the read ends, and that part is filled in from the germline J gene. The chain couples TRBV6-2 or TRBV6-3 to TRBJ1-2; D is uncertain. V dropped 3 bases and J dropped 3 bases, with 8 bases sitting between them. This CDR3 has 13 amino acids. Germline CDR1 and CDR2: MNHEY and SVGEGT. The CDR3 DNA, read in part, is TGTGCCAGCAGTTATCGGGTTGACTATGGC. It specifies CASSYRVDYG. The whole CDR3 reads CASSYRVDYGYTF.

As concerns this clone: The sequenced fragment ends 3 residues before the CDR3 boundary, so the rest is inferred from the germline J gene. The rearrangement uses TRBV18 and TRBJ1-5; TRBD1 matches 9 bases. CDR1 and CDR2 from the germline V gene are KGHSH and LQKENI. The junction had 6 bases not matched to a gene; V was cut back by 4 bases and J by 5 bases. This CDR3 is built from 15 residues. CDR3 DNA, as far as it was read: TGTGCCAGCTCACACAGGGGGCTAGGGGATCAGCCC. It is translated as CASSHRGLGDQP. The entire CDR3 protein reads CASSHRGLGDQPQHF.

This clone was detected only a few times. The read comes to an end 3 residues before the CDR3 does, leaving the germline J gene to fill in the end. This chain connects TRBV19 to TRBJ2-3, with a possible D match to TRBD2 (6 bases). CDR1 LNHDA and CDR2 SQIVND come from the germline V gene (reference sequence). The CDR3 consists of 13 residues. V gave up 5 bases and J gave up 4 bases, with 10 bases separating them. CDR3 amino acids: CASSFPGADTQYF. CDR3 bases read: TGTGCCAGTAGTTTCCCGGGGGCAGATACG.

The sequenced part of the CDR3 DNA is TGTGCCAGCTCACCACTTGGACAGGAGTATGCAACTAATGAAAAA. Amino acids: CASSPLGQEYATNEK. The CDR3 in full is CASSPLGQEYATNEKLFF. The chain combines TRBV18 with TRBJ1-4; 7 bases are shared with TRBD1. The missing CDR3 end, 3 residues past where the read stops, is filled in from the germline J gene. CDR1 and CDR2 from the germline V gene are KGHSH and LQKENI. V shed 1 base, J shed 0 bases, and the junction held 8 bases outside the gene matches. This CDR3 contains 18 residues.

About this clone itself: The CDR3 end falls 3 residues outside the read, so it is completed with the germline J gene. The V call is TRBV6-2 or TRBV6-3, the J call TRBJ1-6; a weak D match, TRBD1 (6 bases). V dropped 4 bases and J dropped 10 bases, with 20 bases sitting between them. Germline V gene lookup returns CDR1 MNHEY and CDR2 SVGEGT. The CDR3 loop spans 16 amino acids. The CDR3 loop is CASSSMTAGVSSPLHF. Partial CDR3 DNA: TGTGCCAGCAGTTCCATGACGGCAGGGGTAAGCTCACCC.

As for this clone: Read sequence stops 3 residues before the CDR3 end, and the germline J gene provides the missing end. The chain links TRBV7-2 to TRBJ1-2; 7 bases are shared with TRBD1. Germline V gene data show CDR1 as SGHTA and CDR2 as FQGNSA. The CDR3 has 15 residues. J was trimmed by 7 bases and V by 3 bases; bases with no gene match: 11. CDR3 sequence reads: CASSFPGEGAGGYTF. CDR3 DNA (partial): TGTGCCAGCAGCTTCCCTGGGGAGGGGGCGGGTGGC.

CDR3 DNA (partial): TGTGCCAGCAGCTTAGAGGTCGGCGGATAC. Protein sequence: CASSLEVGGY. The CDR3 as a whole reads CASSLEVGGYYTF. The chain joins TRBV7-9 to TRBJ1-2; D remains unclear. The read terminates 3 residues before the CDR3 end, so the remaining end is supplied by the germline J gene. Germline V lookup: CDR1 SEHNR, CDR2 FQNEAQ (reference sequence). The CDR3 runs 13 residues.

This clone has more than one count but fewer than ten. The read is 3 residues too short to cover the CDR3 end, so that end is filled in from the germline J gene. V gene TRBV2 combines with J gene TRBJ2-7, with D perhaps matching TRBD2 (6 bases). The CDR3 runs to 16 residues. CDR1 SNHLY and CDR2 FYNNEI come from the germline V gene. Deletions cut 6 bases from V and 3 bases from J, with 21 bases between. CDR3 protein: CASRAGPGGKDYEQYF. Partial CDR3 DNA: TGTGCCAGCAGAGCAGGTCCGGGCGGGAAAGACTACGAG.

This clone was observed a few times. The sequence runs out 3 residues before the end of the CDR3; the remainder is reconstructed from the germline J gene. Additional DNA sequences in this sample encode the identical CDR3. The chain carries TRBV18 and TRBJ1-5; D uncertain. CDR3 size: 17 residues. The V gene's germline CDR1 is KGHSH and CDR2 LQKENI. V was pared by 4 bases and J by 6 bases, with 22 bases between. CDR3 bases read: TGTGCCAGCTCACGAAACAGTCTGGATCTGTTTTCTCAGCCC. It codes for CASSRNSLDLFSQP. The whole CDR3 protein is CASSRNSLDLFSQPQHF. The variable domain in full, completed from reference TRBV18 and TRBJ1-5, reads NAGVMQNPRHLVRRRGQEARLRCSPMKGHSHVYWYRQLPEEGLKFMVYLQKENIIDESGMPKERFSAEFPKEGPSILRIQQVVRGDSAAYFCASSRNSLDLFSQPQHFGDGTRLSIL.

This clone showed up just a few times. The sequence runs out 3 residues before the end of the CDR3; the remainder is reconstructed from the germline J gene. The chain recombines TRBV7-3 with TRBJ2-5; D remains ambiguous. The germline V gene encodes CDR1 SGHTA and CDR2 FQGTGA. This CDR3 contains 14 residues. V dropped 1 base and J dropped 1 base, with 7 bases sitting between them. CDR3 region: CASSLRATQETQYF. CDR3 bases read: TGTGCCAGCAGCTTAAGGGCTACCCAAGAGACC.

This clone has only a few counts. The read terminates 3 residues ahead of where the CDR3 ends, so the germline J gene completes it. This chain connects TRBV18 to TRBJ2-1; 9 bases align to TRBD2. Germline assignment: CDR1 KGHSH and CDR2 LQKENI. The CDR3 consists of 17 residues. The junction had 12 bases not matched to a gene; V was cut back by 5 bases and J by 4 bases. CDR3 bases read: TGTGCCAGCTCATCAAATGGGGCTAGCGGGGCTTACAATGAG. It translates to CASSSNGASGAYNE. The full-length CDR3 reads as CASSSNGASGAYNEQFF. The full variable domain, completed using reference TRBV18 and TRBJ2-1, is NAGVMQNPRHLVRRRGQEARLRCSPMKGHSHVYWYRQLPEEGLKFMVYLQKENIIDESGMPKERFSAEFPKEGPSILRIQQVVRGDSAAYFCASSSNGASGAYNEQFFGPGTRLTVL.

There are a few counts of this clone. The DNA ends 3 residues before the CDR3 does, and the rest of the CDR3 is filled in from the germline J gene. The chain carries TRBV19 and TRBJ1-2; D is uncertain. From germline, CDR1 is LNHDA and CDR2 SQIVND (reference sequence). V lost 6 bases and J lost 6, with 17 bases in between. This CDR3 is built from 14 residues. The CDR3 DNA, read in part, is TGTGCCAGTAGCTGGACGCCGGACTCCAATGGC. It translates to CASSWTPDSNG. The complete CDR3 reads CASSWTPDSNGYTF.

This clone was seen a handful of times. The observed sequence ends 3 residues before the CDR3 terminus, with the missing tail filled in from the germline J gene. The chain uses TRBV19 and TRBJ1-2; D is unclear. The CDR3 runs 14 residues. Germline loops: CDR1 LNHDA, CDR2 SQIVND (reference sequence). The CDR3 loop is CASSIDLAGRGYTF. The CDR3 DNA, read in part, is TGTGCCAGTAGTATAGATCTAGCAGGCCGGGGC.